This T cell receptor beta chain is drawn from a study of Graves' ophthalmopathy and Graves' hyperthyroidism. Overall study: Sampling took place at initial diagnosis, with peripheral blood obtained before any treatment. Study-wide results and caveats: For separating ophthalmopathy from stable hyperthyroidism, a 13-signature model gave 87.88% sensitivity and around 80% specificity.

This clonotype occurred many times. No antigen is known for it. Other autoimmune disease, uncontrolled infection, pregnancy and lactation led to exclusion. The authors used Ficoll-Paque density gradient centrifugation to separate PBMCs. The input was approximately 9.3 ml of fresh peripheral blood. V lost 2 bases, J lost 2 bases, and 6 bases lay in between. This CDR3 has 13 amino acids. CDR1 is ENHRY, CDR2 SYGVKD, per germline. Scientists amplified the TCR beta CDR3 regions from RNA transcripts. RT-PCR with HTBI primers came first, then second-round multiplex PCR. One entry per CDR3 protein results from TCRdb running MiXCR on the multiplex PCR reads. The sample holds around 670,000 distinct CDR3 sequences, roughly 40% seen once.

V and J are TRBV10-3 and TRBJ1-1, with D uncertain. The clonotype was recovered from an adult man with Graves' ophthalmopathy. The source material was peripheral blood. CDR3 coding DNA: TGTGCCATCAGTGAGACCGCCAACACTGAAGCTTTCTTT. The encoded protein is CAISETANTEAFF.